A selection of T cell receptor beta chains follows, all from one sample in a study of blood T cell repertoires in COVID-19. Method: immunoSEQ multiplex PCR; TCRdb's copy keeps in-frame clones and lacks some. The sample gives about 130,000 clones, approximately 84% of which show up once; approximately 12% is in the top ten. The specimen was peripheral blood. The receptors come from a woman younger than 45 who had recovered from COVID-19. Both conserved end residues are part of each CDR3. A D gene is named only where the DNA matches it firmly. The size of a clone is reported for some rows only, either as once, few or many, or as a class for expanded clones.

D gene | clone size | J gene | V gene | CDR3 DNA | CDR3 protein
TRBD1 | . | TRBJ2-6 | TRBV5-1 | TGCGCCAGCAGCATCGGGACAGGGGGTTATGGGGCCAACGTCCTGACTTTC | CASSIGTGGYGANVLTF
TRBD2 | . | TRBJ2-3 | TRBV11-3 | TGTGCCAGCAGCTTAAACGGGGGGGATGGAGATACGCAGTATTTT | CASSLNGGDGDTQYF
TRBD1 | . | TRBJ2-6 | TRBV29-1 | TGCAGTAACCGCCGGGACAGCATTGACTCTGGGGCCAACGTCCTGACTTTC | CSNRRDSIDSGANVLTF
TRBD1 | . | TRBJ1-6 | TRBV7-3 | TGTGCCAGCAGCTGGGGCGGGACAGGGAATTCACCCCTCCACTTT | CASSWGGTGNSPLHF
TRBD1 | once | TRBJ1-5 | TRBV10-3 | TGTGCCATCAGCCAAGACAGGGCGGATCAGCCCCAGCATTTT | CAISQDRADQPQHF
TRBD2 | . | TRBJ2-1 | TRBV14 | TGTGCCAGCAGTCTAGCGGGCCCCTACAATGAGCAGTTCTTC | CASSLAGPYNEQFF
. | . | TRBJ1-2 | TRBV7-2 | TGTGCCAGCAGCTTAGACAGAGACTATGGCTACACCTTC | CASSLDRDYGYTF
TRBD2 | . | TRBJ2-1 | TRBV27 | TGTGCCAGCAGTTTTAAAACGGGAGGCTTCTACAATGAGCAGTTCTTC | CASSFKTGGFYNEQFF
TRBD1 | . | TRBJ1-6 | TRBV6-5 | TGTGCCAGCAGTTATGGGACAGGGAATTCACCCCTCCACTTT | CASSYGTGNSPLHF
. | many | TRBJ2-3 | TRBV4-1 | TGCGCCAGCAGCCAAGACACGAGTTTCACAGATACGCAGTATTTT | CASSQDTSFTDTQYF
TRBD1 | . | TRBJ1-2 | TRBV6-4 | TGTGCCAGCAGTGACCGGACGGACAGGGGTCACGGCTACACCTTC | CASSDRTDRGHGYTF
. | . | TRBJ1-4 | TRBV18 | TGTGCCAGCTCACCAGAAGAACGGGGGTTTGGGGAAAAACTGTTTTTT | CASSPEERGFGEKLFF
TRBD1 | . | TRBJ1-5 | TRBV24-1 | TGTGCCACCAAATTTCGGGACAGGGCACAAGCGCCCCAGCATTTT | CATKFRDRAQAPQHF
. | . | TRBJ1-2 | TRBV7-9 | TGTGCCAGCAGCTTAGCCAGGATTGGCTACACCTTC | CASSLARIGYTF
. | few | TRBJ1-2 | TRBV5-1 | TGCGCCAGCAGCTTGTCACAGCCCAACTATGGCTACACCTTC | CASSLSQPNYGYTF
. | . | TRBJ2-7 | TRBV19 | TGTGCCACCCGGTCCCCCTACGAGCAGTACTTC | CATRSPYEQYF
. | . | TRBJ1-5 | TRBV7-9 | TGTGCCAGCAGCTCCGACAGAGTCAATCAGCCCCAGCATTTT | CASSSDRVNQPQHF
TRBD1 | once | TRBJ1-6 | TRBV19 | TGTGCCAGTAGTTGGGACAGTAATTCACCCCTCCACTTT | CASSWDSNSPLHF
. | . | TRBJ1-1 | TRBV13 | TGTGCCAGCAGCTCCCGCCTTGGGGGGGACACTGAAGCTTTCTTT | CASSSRLGGDTEAFF
TRBD1 | . | TRBJ1-3 | TRBV29-1 | TGCAGCGTCCTCCGACAGGGTAAGTCTGGAAACACCATATATTTT | CSVLRQGKSGNTIYF
. | . | TRBJ1-2 | TRBV30 | TGTGCCTGGAGTGTGAGGGCGGCGAAAGGCTACACCTTC | CAWSVRAAKGYTF
TRBD2 | . | TRBJ2-3 | TRBV14 | TGTGCCAGCAGCCACACTAGCGTCCTTAGCACAGATACGCAGTATTTT | CASSHTSVLSTDTQYF
. | . | TRBJ2-1 | TRBV21-1 | TGTGCCAGCAGCAAAACCCGGGACAGCCCTTACAATGAGCAGTTCTTC | CASSKTRDSPYNEQFF
TRBD2 | . | TRBJ2-1 | TRBV4-1 | TGCGCCAGCAGCCAAGATGGCCTCGGCGGGGGACCCTACAATGAGCAGTTCTTC | CASSQDGLGGGPYNEQFF
. | . | TRBJ1-3 | TRBV5-6 | TGTGCCAGCAGCCGACAGAACTCTGGAAACACCATATATTTT | CASSRQNSGNTIYF
. | . | TRBJ2-3 | TRBV9 | TGTGCCAGCAGCGTAGGTCTCTCTGCAGATACGCAGTATTTT | CASSVGLSADTQYF
. | . | TRBJ2-7 | TRBV6-5 | TGTGCCAGCAGAACCGAGCGGAGGCCCCCCTACGAGCAGTACTTC | CASRTERRPPYEQYF